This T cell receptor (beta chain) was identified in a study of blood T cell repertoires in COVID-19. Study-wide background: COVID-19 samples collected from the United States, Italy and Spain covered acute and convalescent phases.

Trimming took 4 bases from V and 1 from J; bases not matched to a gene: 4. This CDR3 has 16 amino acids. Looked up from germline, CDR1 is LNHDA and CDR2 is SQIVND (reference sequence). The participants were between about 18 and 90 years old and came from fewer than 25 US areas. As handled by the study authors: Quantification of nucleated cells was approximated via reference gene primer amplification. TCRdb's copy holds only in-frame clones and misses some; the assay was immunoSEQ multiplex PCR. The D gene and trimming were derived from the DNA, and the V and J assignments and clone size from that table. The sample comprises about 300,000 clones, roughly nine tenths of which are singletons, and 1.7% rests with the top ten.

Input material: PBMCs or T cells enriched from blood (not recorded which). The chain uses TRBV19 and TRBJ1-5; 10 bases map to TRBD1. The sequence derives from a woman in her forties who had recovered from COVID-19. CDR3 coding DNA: TGTGCCAGTAGTACGACAGGGGGCGGAAGCAATCAGCCCCAGCATTTT. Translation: CASSTTGGGSNQPQHF.